The rows below give T cell receptor beta chains drawn from one sample of a study of T cell responses to AZD1222 COVID-19 vaccine. The data were produced by immunoSEQ multiplex PCR, yet TCRdb's version contains in-frame clones alone and is incomplete. The sample consists of approximately 140,000 clones, around 90% of them appearing once. This material consisted of peripheral blood, taken 28 days after the second AZD1222 dose. The source is an adult who received the AZD1222 COVID-19 vaccine. CDR3s include the opening cysteine and the closing phenylalanine or tryptophan. Fields, in order: D gene, J gene, clone size, V gene, CDR3 DNA, CDR3 protein. D genes are given only for firm matches. Clone size appears in some rows only: once, few, many, or a class for an expanded clone.

D gene: .; J gene: TRBJ1-1; clone size: .; V gene: TRBV30; CDR3 DNA: TGTGCCTACGGGCAGGGGAGAGAGGACACTGAAGCTTTCTTT; CDR3 protein: CAYGQGREDTEAFF
D gene: .; J gene: TRBJ1-2; clone size: .; V gene: TRBV7-2; CDR3 DNA: TGTGCCAGCAGCCCCGACAAGGACTATGGCTACACCTTC; CDR3 protein: CASSPDKDYGYTF
D gene: .; J gene: TRBJ1-2; clone size: .; V gene: TRBV19; CDR3 DNA: TGTGCCAGTAGTATGGGAGGGCTGGGATATGGCTACACCTTC; CDR3 protein: CASSMGGLGYGYTF
D gene: .; J gene: TRBJ1-1; clone size: .; V gene: TRBV6-6; CDR3 DNA: TGTGCCAGCATTTATCAGAAGGCTTTCTTT; CDR3 protein: CASIYQKAFF
D gene: .; J gene: TRBJ1-2; clone size: once; V gene: TRBV12-3/TRBV12-4; CDR3 DNA: TGTGCCAGCAGTTTTTTCACAGGTTATGGCTACACCTTC; CDR3 protein: CASSFFTGYGYTF
D gene: TRBD1; J gene: TRBJ2-4; clone size: .; V gene: TRBV5-1; CDR3 DNA: TGCGCCAGCCGTCCCGGGACAGGGAAGTGGGACATTCAGTACTTC; CDR3 protein: CASRPGTGKWDIQYF
D gene: .; J gene: TRBJ1-4; clone size: .; V gene: TRBV7-8; CDR3 DNA: TGTGCCAGCAGCCGAGACAGGACAACTAATGAAAAACTGTTTTTT; CDR3 protein: CASSRDRTTNEKLFF
D gene: .; J gene: TRBJ2-1; clone size: .; V gene: TRBV7-5; CDR3 DNA: TGTGTCAGAAGCTTATGGTGCGATCCACTAAACAATGAGCAGTTCTTC; CDR3 protein: CVRSLWCDPLNNEQFF
D gene: .; J gene: TRBJ2-7; clone size: .; V gene: TRBV21-1; CDR3 DNA: TGTGCCAGCAGGCAATCCGGGACAGTTTCCTACGAGCAGTACTTC; CDR3 protein: CASRQSGTVSYEQYF
D gene: .; J gene: TRBJ2-7; clone size: once; V gene: TRBV7-9; CDR3 DNA: TGTGCCAGCAGCCGACAAGGCGCTAGCGCCTCCCAGAACTTC; CDR3 protein: CASSRQGASASQNF
D gene: .; J gene: TRBJ2-1; clone size: .; V gene: TRBV24-1; CDR3 DNA: TGTGCCACCAGTGATCGCGATAGCGGACCCTCGGATGAGCAGTTCTTC; CDR3 protein: CATSDRDSGPSDEQFF
D gene: .; J gene: TRBJ2-7; clone size: .; V gene: TRBV19; CDR3 DNA: TGTGCCAGTAGTATCGGCCCCGGGGGACACTACGAGCAGTACTTC; CDR3 protein: CASSIGPGGHYEQYF
D gene: .; J gene: TRBJ1-4; clone size: .; V gene: TRBV4-3; CDR3 DNA: TGCGCCAGCAGTCGGGGCCCGGACGAAAAACTGTTTTTT; CDR3 protein: CASSRGPDEKLFF
D gene: .; J gene: TRBJ2-3; clone size: once; V gene: TRBV14; CDR3 DNA: TGTGCCAGCAGGCGGCAGAGCACAGATACGCAGTATTTT; CDR3 protein: CASRRQSTDTQYF
D gene: .; J gene: TRBJ1-1; clone size: .; V gene: TRBV29-1; CDR3 DNA: TGCAGCGTTGACCTAGCTATGAACACTGAAGCTTTCTTT; CDR3 protein: CSVDLAMNTEAFF
D gene: .; J gene: TRBJ1-1; clone size: .; V gene: TRBV4-3; CDR3 DNA: TGCGCCAGCAGCCAAGTGCGGACCCTGAACACTGAAGCTTTCTTT; CDR3 protein: CASSQVRTLNTEAFF
D gene: .; J gene: TRBJ2-3; clone size: .; V gene: TRBV12-3/TRBV12-4; CDR3 DNA: TGTGCCAGCAGTTTAATGGGTTCAGATACGCAGTATTTT; CDR3 protein: CASSLMGSDTQYF
D gene: .; J gene: TRBJ1-3; clone size: .; V gene: TRBV4-3; CDR3 DNA: TGCGCCAGCAGCCAAGCCGGACGAGTAAAGGGAAACACCATATATTTT; CDR3 protein: CASSQAGRVKGNTIYF
D gene: .; J gene: TRBJ1-2; clone size: few; V gene: TRBV28; CDR3 DNA: TGTGCCAGCGCCGGTGGGGACTACTTTGATGGCTACACCTTC; CDR3 protein: CASAGGDYFDGYTF
D gene: .; J gene: TRBJ1-6; clone size: .; V gene: TRBV24-1; CDR3 DNA: TGTGCCACCAGTGATTTGCAAGGCTCACCCCTCCACTTT; CDR3 protein: CATSDLQGSPLHF
D gene: TRBD1; J gene: TRBJ2-3; clone size: once; V gene: TRBV14; CDR3 DNA: TGTGCCAGCAGCCAGGACAGGGGGACGGGGACGCAGTATTTT; CDR3 protein: CASSQDRGTGTQYF
D gene: .; J gene: TRBJ2-1; clone size: .; V gene: TRBV6-2/TRBV6-3; CDR3 DNA: TGTGCCAGCAGTTACGCAAACGTGAGGTTGGACAATGAGCAGTTCTTC; CDR3 protein: CASSYANVRLDNEQFF
D gene: .; J gene: TRBJ2-1; clone size: .; V gene: TRBV6-4; CDR3 DNA: TGTGCCAGCAGGGACGAATGGGGTAGCGGTCCCCAGTTCTTC; CDR3 protein: CASRDEWGSGPQFF
D gene: .; J gene: TRBJ1-2; clone size: .; V gene: TRBV5-1; CDR3 DNA: TGCGCCAGCAGCTTGGATGCGGGCAGGTACTATGGCTACACCTTC; CDR3 protein: CASSLDAGRYYGYTF
D gene: .; J gene: TRBJ1-3; clone size: once; V gene: TRBV19; CDR3 DNA: TGTGCCAGTATGGCAGGGACTGGAAACACCATATATTTT; CDR3 protein: CASMAGTGNTIYF
D gene: .; J gene: TRBJ1-1; clone size: once; V gene: TRBV10-3; CDR3 DNA: TGTGCCATCTCGGGGACGGGAAACACTGAAGCTTTCTTT; CDR3 protein: CAISGTGNTEAFF
D gene: .; J gene: TRBJ2-2; clone size: .; V gene: TRBV5-1; CDR3 DNA: TGCGCCAGCAGCTTGGCACTGCCCGGGGAGCTGTTTTTT; CDR3 protein: CASSLALPGELFF
D gene: .; J gene: TRBJ2-7; clone size: .; V gene: TRBV3-1/TRBV3-2; CDR3 DNA: TGTGCCAGCAGCCAAGATCAGATCAGCTACGAGCAGTACTTC; CDR3 protein: CASSQDQISYEQYF
D gene: .; J gene: TRBJ2-1; clone size: .; V gene: TRBV30; CDR3 DNA: TGTGCCTGGAGTGTCCGTCTTGGAGCCTCCTACAATGAGCAGTTCTTC; CDR3 protein: CAWSVRLGASYNEQFF
D gene: .; J gene: TRBJ1-6; clone size: .; V gene: TRBV10-3; CDR3 DNA: TGTGCCATCGGCAGGGGAAATTCACCCCTCCACTTT; CDR3 protein: CAIGRGNSPLHF
D gene: TRBD1; J gene: TRBJ1-2; clone size: .; V gene: TRBV19; CDR3 DNA: TGTGCCAGTAGTAATCGACAGGGGGTTAACTATGGCTACACCTTC; CDR3 protein: CASSNRQGVNYGYTF
D gene: .; J gene: TRBJ1-4; clone size: .; V gene: TRBV6-1; CDR3 DNA: TGTGCCAGCAGTGAAAGCCCAAGAGCAACTAATGAAAAACTGTTTTTT; CDR3 protein: CASSESPRATNEKLFF
D gene: TRBD1; J gene: TRBJ1-2; clone size: .; V gene: TRBV7-6; CDR3 DNA: TGTGCCAGCAGCTTAAGACAGGGTCGGGGCTACACCTTC; CDR3 protein: CASSLRQGRGYTF
D gene: TRBD2; J gene: TRBJ2-1; clone size: .; V gene: TRBV7-8; CDR3 DNA: TGTGCCAGCAGCTCGGGACTAGCGGGAGCTAATGAGCAGTTCTTC; CDR3 protein: CASSSGLAGANEQFF
D gene: TRBD1; J gene: TRBJ1-2; clone size: .; V gene: TRBV16; CDR3 DNA: TGTGCCAGCAGCCAGGGGACAGCTAACTATGGCTACACCTTC; CDR3 protein: CASSQGTANYGYTF
D gene: .; J gene: TRBJ1-3; clone size: .; V gene: TRBV9; CDR3 DNA: TGTGCCAGCAGCGTAATTCCAGGATCCTCTGGAAACACCATATATTTT; CDR3 protein: CASSVIPGSSGNTIYF
D gene: .; J gene: TRBJ2-1; clone size: .; V gene: TRBV19; CDR3 DNA: TGTGCCAGTAGGAACTTGGGGGGCTACAATGAGCAGTTCTTC; CDR3 protein: CASRNLGGYNEQFF
D gene: .; J gene: TRBJ2-4; clone size: .; V gene: TRBV29-1; CDR3 DNA: TGCAGCGTTGCCGTCCAGGCCGCCAAAAACATTCAGTACTTC; CDR3 protein: CSVAVQAAKNIQYF
D gene: .; J gene: TRBJ2-7; clone size: .; V gene: TRBV7-9; CDR3 DNA: TGTGCCAGCAGCCGTACCGGACTAAACTCCTACGAGCAGTACTTC; CDR3 protein: CASSRTGLNSYEQYF
D gene: TRBD1; J gene: TRBJ2-7; clone size: .; V gene: TRBV2; CDR3 DNA: TGTGCCAGCCGGAGACAGGGCCTTGCCTACGAGCAGTACTTC; CDR3 protein: CASRRQGLAYEQYF
D gene: TRBD2; J gene: TRBJ2-1; clone size: .; V gene: TRBV4-1; CDR3 DNA: TGCGCCAGCAGCCAAGAACTCGGGACTAGCGGGACCGATGAGCAGTTCTTC; CDR3 protein: CASSQELGTSGTDEQFF
D gene: .; J gene: TRBJ1-1; clone size: .; V gene: TRBV5-6; CDR3 DNA: TGTGCCAGCAGCTGGATGAGGACTGAAGCTTTCTTT; CDR3 protein: CASSWMRTEAFF
D gene: .; J gene: TRBJ2-5; clone size: once; V gene: TRBV5-1; CDR3 DNA: TGCGCCAGCAGCTTGGGAAGGGGTGCAGAGACCCAGTACTTC; CDR3 protein: CASSLGRGAETQYF
D gene: .; J gene: TRBJ1-5; clone size: .; V gene: TRBV30; CDR3 DNA: TGTGCCTGTGGACAGCCCGGTGAGCCCCAGCATTTT; CDR3 protein: CACGQPGEPQHF
D gene: TRBD1; J gene: TRBJ1-1; clone size: .; V gene: TRBV5-1; CDR3 DNA: TGCGCCAGCAGCAGAGGACAGGGAGAGGGGACTGAAGCTTTCTTT; CDR3 protein: CASSRGQGEGTEAFF
D gene: TRBD2; J gene: TRBJ2-1; clone size: .; V gene: TRBV11-3; CDR3 DNA: TGTGCCAGCAGCCTCTCCGGGCTAGCGGGGTGGGGGATTGGGGGGAATGAGCAGTTCTTC; CDR3 protein: CASSLSGLAGWGIGGNEQFF
D gene: TRBD1; J gene: TRBJ2-5; clone size: few; V gene: TRBV5-4; CDR3 DNA: TGTGCCAGCAGCTTGTCTGGGACAGGGGAGAAGACCCAGTACTTC; CDR3 protein: CASSLSGTGEKTQYF
D gene: .; J gene: TRBJ1-5; clone size: .; V gene: TRBV6-6; CDR3 DNA: TGTGCCAGCAGCCCGAGATCAGGGCACAATCAGCCCCAGCATTTT; CDR3 protein: CASSPRSGHNQPQHF
D gene: TRBD1; J gene: TRBJ2-3; clone size: .; V gene: TRBV10-1; CDR3 DNA: TGCGCCAGCAGTTCCGACAGGGCGGCTACGCAGTATTTT; CDR3 protein: CASSSDRAATQYF
D gene: TRBD1; J gene: TRBJ2-5; clone size: .; V gene: TRBV2; CDR3 DNA: TGTGCCAGCGGCCGGGACAGGGATTCGGAGACCCAGTACTTC; CDR3 protein: CASGRDRDSETQYF
D gene: .; J gene: TRBJ2-1; clone size: .; V gene: TRBV2; CDR3 DNA: TGTGCCAGCAGGCCAACTCACCGGGGGTACAACTCCTACAATGAGCAGTTCTTC; CDR3 protein: CASRPTHRGYNSYNEQFF
D gene: .; J gene: TRBJ1-2; clone size: .; V gene: TRBV9; CDR3 DNA: TGTGCCAGCAGCGTAGGTTTTCCGGGGGCAGATGGCTACACCTTC; CDR3 protein: CASSVGFPGADGYTF
D gene: .; J gene: TRBJ2-1; clone size: once; V gene: TRBV9; CDR3 DNA: TGTGCCAGCAGCGTAGCTGCACAGGGTTGGAGCTCCTACAATGAGCAGTTCTTC; CDR3 protein: CASSVAAQGWSSYNEQFF
D gene: .; J gene: TRBJ2-1; clone size: .; V gene: TRBV11-3; CDR3 DNA: TGTGCCAGCAGCTTAGAGGTTCAAAACAATGAGCAGTTCTTC; CDR3 protein: CASSLEVQNNEQFF
D gene: TRBD2; J gene: TRBJ2-6; clone size: .; V gene: TRBV5-1; CDR3 DNA: TGCGCCAGCAGCTATGGTAGCGGGAGCGGCTCTGGGGCCAACGTCCTGACTTTC; CDR3 protein: CASSYGSGSGSGANVLTF